This T cell receptor beta chain was retrieved from a study of blood T cell repertoires in COVID-19. A few counts support this clone. Profiled with immunoSEQ multiplex PCR; TCRdb holds only in-frame clones, not every one. Of under 200,000 clones detected, approximately 81% appear once; the ten largest clones hold about 5.3%. V was pared by 0 bases and J by 2 bases, with 5 bases between. This CDR3 spans 14 amino acids. The germline gives CDR1 LGHNA, CDR2 YNFKEQ. Those who participated ranged in age from roughly 18 to 89 years and resided in approximately 26 US areas. The sequence derives from a woman in her thirties or forties with acute COVID-19. This chain links TRBV4-2 with TRBJ1-3; D is uncertain. Material for sequencing was PBMCs or T cells enriched from blood (not recorded which). The CDR3 nucleotides read TGTGCCAGCAGCCAAGAGAGAGCTGGAAACACCATATATTTT. This translates into CASSQERAGNTIYF.